This T cell receptor (beta chain) was obtained from a study of regulatory T cells in long-lasting Graves disease. Looking at the study overall: Graves' patients, diagnosed recently, had received antithyroid drugs under 3 months.

To make TCR beta libraries, researchers used iRepertoire HTBI primers and Arm-PCR of CDR3 regions. The authors' processing: Spanning all samples, the identified segments comprised roughly 66 TRBV and about 15 TRBJ. TCRdb re-called the multiplex PCR reads with MiXCR, one entry per CDR3 protein. These V and J calls originate from TCRdb's pipeline instead of the authors' own analysis. The sample contains 350,000 to 450,000 distinct CDR3 sequences, 15% to 20% of which appear only once. The time point denotes: newly diagnosed GD, antithyroid drugs for less than 3 months. Making the TCR library involved RNA that had been extracted from PBMCs. The collection involved drawing 8.5 to 9 milliliters of peripheral blood into EDTA tubes. This clonotype was seen at least ten times. CDR1 and CDR2 from the germline V gene are SGHTA and FQGNSA. The CDR3 length is 16 residues. With 4 bases removed from V and 1 base from J, the gap between germline ends came to 13 bases.

In addition, the sample was reused for a study of T cells in Graves' hyperthyroidism and ophthalmopathy.

The chain combines TRBV7-2 with TRBJ2-2, with D perhaps matching TRBD1 (5 bases). The sequencing here drew on peripheral blood mononuclear cells (PBMCs), taken at new diagnosis, from a patient treated with antithyroid drugs. The sequence derives from a middle-aged man with Graves disease. CDR3 protein: CASSSHPGQNTGELFF. The CDR3 DNA follows: TGTGCCAGCAGCTCACATCCCGGACAGAACACCGGGGAGCTGTTTTTT.